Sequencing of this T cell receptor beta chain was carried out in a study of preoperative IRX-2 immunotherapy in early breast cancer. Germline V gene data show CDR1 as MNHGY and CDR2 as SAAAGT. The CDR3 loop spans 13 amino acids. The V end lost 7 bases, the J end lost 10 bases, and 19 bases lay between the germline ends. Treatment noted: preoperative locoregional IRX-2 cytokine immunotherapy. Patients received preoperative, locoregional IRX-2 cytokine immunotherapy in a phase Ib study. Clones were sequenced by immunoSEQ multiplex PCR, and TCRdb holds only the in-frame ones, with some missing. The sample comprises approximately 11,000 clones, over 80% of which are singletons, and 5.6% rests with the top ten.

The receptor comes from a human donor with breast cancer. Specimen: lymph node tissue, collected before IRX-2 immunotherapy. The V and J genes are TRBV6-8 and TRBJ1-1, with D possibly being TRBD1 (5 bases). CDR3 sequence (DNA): TGTGCCAGCACCCAACCGGGGACTATGGGAGCTTTCTTT. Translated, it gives CASTQPGTMGAFF.